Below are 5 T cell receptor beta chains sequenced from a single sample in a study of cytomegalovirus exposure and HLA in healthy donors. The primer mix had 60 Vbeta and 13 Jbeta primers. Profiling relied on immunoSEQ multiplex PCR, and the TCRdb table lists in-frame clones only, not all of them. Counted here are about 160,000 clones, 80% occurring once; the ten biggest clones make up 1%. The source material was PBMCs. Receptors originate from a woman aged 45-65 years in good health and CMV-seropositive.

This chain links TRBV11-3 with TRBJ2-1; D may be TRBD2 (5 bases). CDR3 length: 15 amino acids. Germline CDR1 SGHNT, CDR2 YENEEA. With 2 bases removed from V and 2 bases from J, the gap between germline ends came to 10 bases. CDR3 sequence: CASSLSGRTYNEQFF. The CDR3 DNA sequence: TGTGCCAGCAGCTTAAGTGGGAGAACCTACAATGAGCAGTTCTTC. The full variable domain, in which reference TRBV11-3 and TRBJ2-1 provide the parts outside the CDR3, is EAGVVQSPRYKIIEKKQPVAFWCNPISGHNTLYWYLQNLGQGPELLIRYENEEAVDDSQLPKDRFSAERLKGVDSTLKIQPAELGDSAVYLCASSLSGRTYNEQFFGPGTRLTVL.

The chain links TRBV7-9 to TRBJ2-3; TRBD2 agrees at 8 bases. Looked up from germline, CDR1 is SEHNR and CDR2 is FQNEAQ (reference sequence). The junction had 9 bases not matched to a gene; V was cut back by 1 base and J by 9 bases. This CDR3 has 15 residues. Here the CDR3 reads CASSLVTSGRDTQYF. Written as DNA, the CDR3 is TGTGCCAGCAGCTTAGTCACCAGCGGGAGAGACACGCAGTATTTT.

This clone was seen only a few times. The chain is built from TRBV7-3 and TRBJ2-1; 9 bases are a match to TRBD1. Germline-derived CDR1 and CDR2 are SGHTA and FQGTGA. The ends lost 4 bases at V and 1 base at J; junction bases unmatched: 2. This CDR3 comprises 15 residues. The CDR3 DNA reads TGTGCCAGCAGCTCGGGACAGGGTTCCTACAATGAGCAGTTCTTC. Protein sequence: CASSSGQGSYNEQFF.

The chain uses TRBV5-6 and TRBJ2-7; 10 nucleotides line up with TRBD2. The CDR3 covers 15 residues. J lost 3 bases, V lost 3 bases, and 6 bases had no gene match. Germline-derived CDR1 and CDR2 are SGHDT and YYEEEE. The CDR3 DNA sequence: TGTGCCAGCAGCTCACTAGCGGGACGGGGCTACGAGCAGTACTTC. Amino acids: CASSSLAGRGYEQYF.

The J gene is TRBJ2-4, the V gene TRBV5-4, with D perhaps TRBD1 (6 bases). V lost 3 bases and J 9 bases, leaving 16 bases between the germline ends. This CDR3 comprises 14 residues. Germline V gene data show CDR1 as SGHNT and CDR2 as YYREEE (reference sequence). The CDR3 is CASSSNTGSGIQYF. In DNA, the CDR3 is TGTGCCAGCAGCTCTAATACAGGGTCGGGCATTCAGTACTTC.